The present T cell receptor beta chain was sequenced within a study of T cell responses to AZD1222 COVID-19 vaccine. The study, taken as a whole, reports: Baseline antibody screening turned up just a handful of seropositive AZD1222 recipients.

Of note for this clone: No antigen is known for it.

The data were produced by immunoSEQ multiplex PCR, yet TCRdb's version contains in-frame clones alone and is incomplete. The table has just over 150,000 clones, roughly nine tenths seen once. The sample consisted of peripheral blood, taken after recovery from COVID-19. The sequence derives from an adult who had recovered from COVID-19.

As DNA, the CDR3 is TGCGCCAGCAGTGAGTCCCCGGGCACAGATACGCAGTATTTT. Translation: CASSESPGTDTQYF. The rearrangement links TRBV10-1 to TRBJ2-3; D is undetermined. This CDR3 has 14 residues. Germline CDR1 and CDR2: WNHNN and SYGVQD (reference sequence). The ends were cut back, 0 bases at V and 1 base at J, with 5 bases in the middle.